This T cell receptor beta chain was observed in a study of blood T cell repertoires in COVID-19. Study summary: T cells, B-cell-depleted T cells, or PBMCs provided the cDNA or gDNA that served as material.

The CDR3 sequence is 13 residues long. The V gene lost 3 bases and the J gene lost 7 bases, with 12 bases spanning the gap. Germline loops: CDR1 KGHSH, CDR2 LQKENI. Within the 2 weeks before study entry, each person in the exposed group met a COVID-19 case. Source study methods: Using reference gene primer amplification, nucleated cell counts were estimated. TCRdb's table, derived via immunoSEQ multiplex PCR, lists solely in-frame clones and lacks some. That table gives V, J and clone size, and the DNA gave D and trimming. The table lists some 400,000 clones, more than 85% of them singletons, with 0.8% to 0.9% in the top ten.

This chain connects TRBV18 to TRBJ1-1, with D uncertain. Material: PBMCs or T cells enriched from blood (not recorded which). This clonotype originated in a woman between 35 and 50 years old who had been exposed to COVID-19. For the CDR3, the DNA is TGTGCCAGCTCACCCATGGCGGGATTTGAAGCTTTCTTT. It translates to CASSPMAGFEAFF.